This TCR beta chain was profiled in a study of T cells in localized non-small cell lung cancer. Regarding the study as a whole: In adjacent lung appeared a median around 55 of the top 100 tumor clones. Only one tumor region went through sequencing, so heterogeneity may still be there. Overall survival was longer when the density of T cells in the blood was higher. In uninvolved adjacent lung, T cell clonality reached its highest value, exceeding tumor.

Germline-derived CDR1 and CDR2 are MNHGY and SAAAGT. The CDR3 loop spans 14 amino acids. V lost 10 bases, J lost 5 bases, and 21 bases lay in between. Method: immunoSEQ multiplex PCR; TCRdb's copy keeps in-frame clones and lacks some. The profile shows 1,600 or so clones, approximately 21% of them singletons. This clone has a handful of counts. Its antigen remains unidentified. This sequence joins TRBV6-8 and TRBJ2-7; D perhaps matches TRBD1 (6 bases). This sequence was found in a male donor aged 60 or over with stage I lung adenocarcinoma. The source was lung tumor tissue, collected before any cancer treatment. The CDR3 sequence is CAIRRQAVGNEQYF. The DNA for the CDR3 is TGTGCCATCAGACGACAGGCAGTAGGGAACGAGCAGTACTTC.